This T cell receptor beta chain was profiled in a study of spatial heterogeneity in lung cancer. The study, taken as a whole, reports: The appearance of ubiquitous expanded tumor TCRs in blood was greater at resection than follow-up.

The time point is: sample taken at primary tumor resection. Samples came from 65 to 75 TRACERx patients with untreated early-stage lung cancer. Unsorted samples of tumor, nontumor lung or frozen PBMC had their whole RNA sequenced. MiXCR, applied by TCRdb to the 5' RACE reads, yields one record per CDR3 protein. The table includes 50,000 to 75,000 distinct CDR3 sequences, roughly 6.6% detected once. This clonotype appeared a few times. Antigen: not known. CDR3 length: 14 residues. The germline gives CDR1 SGHDT, CDR2 YYEEEE. Trimming cost V 2 bases and J 5 bases, with 11 bases left between them. The chain joins TRBV5-6 to TRBJ1-5; no clear D gene. The source was PBMCs, collected at surgery. This receptor was identified in a female donor with early-stage non-small cell lung cancer. CDR3 in DNA: TGTGCCAGCAGCTTAGCCCTACGGGATCAGCCCCAGCATTTT. This gives the protein CASSLALRDQPQHF.